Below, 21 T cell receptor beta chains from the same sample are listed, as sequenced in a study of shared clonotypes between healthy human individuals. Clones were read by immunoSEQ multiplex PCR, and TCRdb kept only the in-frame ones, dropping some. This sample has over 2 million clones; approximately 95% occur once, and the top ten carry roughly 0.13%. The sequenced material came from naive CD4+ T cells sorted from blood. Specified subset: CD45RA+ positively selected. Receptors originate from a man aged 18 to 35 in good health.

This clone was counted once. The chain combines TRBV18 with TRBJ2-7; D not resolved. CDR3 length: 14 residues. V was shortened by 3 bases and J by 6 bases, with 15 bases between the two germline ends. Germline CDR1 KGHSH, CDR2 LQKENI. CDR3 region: CASSPPARTPEQYF. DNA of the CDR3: TGTGCCAGCTCACCCCCGGCAAGAACTCCCGAGCAGTACTTC.

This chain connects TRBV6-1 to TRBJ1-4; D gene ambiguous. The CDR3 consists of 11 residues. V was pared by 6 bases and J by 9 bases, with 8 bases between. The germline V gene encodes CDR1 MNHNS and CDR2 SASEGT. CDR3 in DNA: TGTGCCAGCAGATGGGAGCAAAAACTGTTTTTT. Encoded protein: CASRWEQKLFF.

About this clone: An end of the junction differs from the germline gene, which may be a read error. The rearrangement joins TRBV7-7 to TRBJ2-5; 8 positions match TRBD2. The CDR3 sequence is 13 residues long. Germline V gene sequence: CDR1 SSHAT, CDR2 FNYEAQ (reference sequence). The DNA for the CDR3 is TGTGCTAGCAGCTTGCCGGCGGGGGGGACCCAGTACTTC. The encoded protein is CASSLPAGGTQYF. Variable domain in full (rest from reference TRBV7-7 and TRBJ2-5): GAGVSQSPRYKVTKRGQDVTLRCDPISSHATLYWYQQALGQGPEFLTYFNYEAQPDKSGLPSDRFSAERPEGSISTLTIQRTEQRDSAMYRCASSLPAGGTQYFGPGTRLLVL.

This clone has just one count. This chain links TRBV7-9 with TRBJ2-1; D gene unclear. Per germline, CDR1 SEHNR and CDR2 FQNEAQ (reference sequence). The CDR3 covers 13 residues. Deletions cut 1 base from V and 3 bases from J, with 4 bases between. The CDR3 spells CASSLDDYNEQFF. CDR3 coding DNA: TGTGCCAGCAGCTTAGACGACTACAATGAGCAGTTCTTC.

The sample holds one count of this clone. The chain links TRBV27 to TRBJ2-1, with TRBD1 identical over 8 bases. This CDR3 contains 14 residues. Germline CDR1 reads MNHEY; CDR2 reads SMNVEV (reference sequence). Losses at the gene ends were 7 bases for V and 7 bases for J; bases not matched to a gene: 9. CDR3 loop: CASTFRGRMNEQFF. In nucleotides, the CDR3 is TGTGCCAGCACCTTCAGGGGGCGTATGAATGAGCAGTTCTTC.

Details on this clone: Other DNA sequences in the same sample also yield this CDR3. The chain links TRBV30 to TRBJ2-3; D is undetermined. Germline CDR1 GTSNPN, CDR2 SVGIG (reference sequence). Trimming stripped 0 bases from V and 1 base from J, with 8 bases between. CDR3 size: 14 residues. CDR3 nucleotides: TGTGCCTGGAGTGTAAGACGGGGCACAGATACGCAGTATTTT. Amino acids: CAWSVRRGTDTQYF.

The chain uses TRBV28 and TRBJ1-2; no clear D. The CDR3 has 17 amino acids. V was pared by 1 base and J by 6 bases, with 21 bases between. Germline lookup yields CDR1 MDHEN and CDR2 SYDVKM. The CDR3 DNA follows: TGTGCCAGCAGTTTATACTCCTCTGGGAGTTGGATTGATGGCTACACCTTC. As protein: CASSLYSSGSWIDGYTF.

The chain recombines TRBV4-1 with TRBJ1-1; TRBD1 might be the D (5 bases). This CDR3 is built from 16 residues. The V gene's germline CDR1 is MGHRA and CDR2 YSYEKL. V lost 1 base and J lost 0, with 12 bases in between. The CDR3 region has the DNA TGCGCCAGCAGCCAAGCCAGGCTAGGGGTGAACACTGAAGCTTTCTTT. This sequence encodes CASSQARLGVNTEAFF.

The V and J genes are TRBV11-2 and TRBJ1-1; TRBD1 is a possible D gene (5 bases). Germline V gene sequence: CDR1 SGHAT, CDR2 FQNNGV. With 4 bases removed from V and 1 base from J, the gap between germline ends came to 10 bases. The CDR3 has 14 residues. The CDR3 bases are TGTGCCAGCAGCTCGGACACCCGGAACACTGAAGCTTTCTTT. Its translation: CASSSDTRNTEAFF. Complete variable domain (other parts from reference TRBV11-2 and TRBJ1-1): EAGVAQSPRYKIIEKRQSVAFWCNPISGHATLYWYQQILGQGPKLLIQFQNNGVVDDSQLPKDRFSAERLKGVDSTLKIQPAKLEDSAVYLCASSSDTRNTEAFFGQGTRLTVV.

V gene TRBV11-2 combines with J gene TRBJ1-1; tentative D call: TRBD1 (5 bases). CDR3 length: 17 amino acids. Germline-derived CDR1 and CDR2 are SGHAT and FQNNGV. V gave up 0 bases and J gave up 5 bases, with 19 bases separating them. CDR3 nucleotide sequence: TGTGCCAGCAGCTTAGATCGAACTTGGTCCGGGGGTACTGAAGCTTTCTTT. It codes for CASSLDRTWSGGTEAFF. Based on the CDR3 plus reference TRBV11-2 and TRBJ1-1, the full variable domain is EAGVAQSPRYKIIEKRQSVAFWCNPISGHATLYWYQQILGQGPKLLIQFQNNGVVDDSQLPKDRFSAERLKGVDSTLKIQPAKLEDSAVYLCASSLDRTWSGGTEAFFGQGTRLTVV.

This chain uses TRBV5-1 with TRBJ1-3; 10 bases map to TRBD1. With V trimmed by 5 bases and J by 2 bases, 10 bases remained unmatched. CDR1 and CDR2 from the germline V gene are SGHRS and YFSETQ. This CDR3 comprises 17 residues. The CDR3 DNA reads TGCGCCAGCAGTAGGGACGGGACAGGGGAAGCTGGAAACACCATATATTTT. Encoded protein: CASSRDGTGEAGNTIYF.

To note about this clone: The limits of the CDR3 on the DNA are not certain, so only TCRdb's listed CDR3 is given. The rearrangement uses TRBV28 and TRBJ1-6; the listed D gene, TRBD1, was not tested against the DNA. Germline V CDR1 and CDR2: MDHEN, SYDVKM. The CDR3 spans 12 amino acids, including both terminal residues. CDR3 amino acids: CASSPWGTGTHF.

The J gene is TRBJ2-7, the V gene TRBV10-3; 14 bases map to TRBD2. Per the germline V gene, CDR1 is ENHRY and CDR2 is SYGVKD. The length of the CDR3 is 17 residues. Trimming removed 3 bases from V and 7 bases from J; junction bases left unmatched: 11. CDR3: CAISDFTGLAGEKEQYF. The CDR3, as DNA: TGTGCCATCAGTGATTTCACGGGACTAGCGGGAGAGAAAGAGCAGTACTTC.

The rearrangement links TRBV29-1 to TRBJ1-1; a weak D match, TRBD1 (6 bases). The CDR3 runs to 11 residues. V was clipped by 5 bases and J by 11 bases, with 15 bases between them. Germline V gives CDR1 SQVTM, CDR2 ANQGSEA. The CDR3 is CSVRGQEGAFF. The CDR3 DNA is TGCAGCGTTCGGGGACAAGAAGGGGCTTTCTTT.

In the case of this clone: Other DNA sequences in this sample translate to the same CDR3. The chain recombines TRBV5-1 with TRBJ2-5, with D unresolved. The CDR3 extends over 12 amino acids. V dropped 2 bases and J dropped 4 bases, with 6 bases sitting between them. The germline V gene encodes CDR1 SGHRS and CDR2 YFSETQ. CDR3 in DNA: TGCGCCAGCAGCTTACCAGGAGAGACCCAGTACTTC. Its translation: CASSLPGETQYF.

The CDR3 nucleotides are TGTGCCAGCAGCTTGGGGGCTAGGAACGAGCAGTACTTC. Amino acids: CASSLGARNEQYF. The V gene is TRBV7-9, the J gene TRBJ2-7; TRBD1 might be the D (6 bases). The CDR3 runs 13 residues. CDR1 SEHNR and CDR2 FQNEAQ come from the germline V gene (reference sequence). V was pared by 3 bases and J by 5 bases, with 11 bases between.

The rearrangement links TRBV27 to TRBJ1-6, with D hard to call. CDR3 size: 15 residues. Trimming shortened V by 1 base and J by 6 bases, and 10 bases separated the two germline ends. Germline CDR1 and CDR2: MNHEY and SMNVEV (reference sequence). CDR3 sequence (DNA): TGTGCCAGCAGTTTATTCGGGTTAAGTAATTCACCCCTCCACTTT. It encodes CASSLFGLSNSPLHF.

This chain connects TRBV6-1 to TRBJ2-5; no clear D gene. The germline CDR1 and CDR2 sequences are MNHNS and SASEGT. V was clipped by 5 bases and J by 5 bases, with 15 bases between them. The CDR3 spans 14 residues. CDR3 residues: CASSLSHFRETQYF. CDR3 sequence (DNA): TGTGCCAGCAGTCTGTCTCATTTCCGCGAGACCCAGTACTTC.

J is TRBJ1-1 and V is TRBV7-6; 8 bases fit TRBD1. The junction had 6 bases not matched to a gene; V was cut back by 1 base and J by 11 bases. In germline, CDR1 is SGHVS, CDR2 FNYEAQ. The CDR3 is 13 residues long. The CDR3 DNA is TGTGCCAGCAGCTTAGGGACAGGGACAAGTGCTTTCTTT. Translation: CASSLGTGTSAFF.

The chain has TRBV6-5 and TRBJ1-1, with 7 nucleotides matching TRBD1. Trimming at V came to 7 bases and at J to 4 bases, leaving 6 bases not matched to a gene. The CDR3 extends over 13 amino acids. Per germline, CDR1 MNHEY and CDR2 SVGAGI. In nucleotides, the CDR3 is TGTGCCAGCAACTTTGGACAGGCCACTGAAGCTTTCTTT. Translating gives CASNFGQATEAFF.

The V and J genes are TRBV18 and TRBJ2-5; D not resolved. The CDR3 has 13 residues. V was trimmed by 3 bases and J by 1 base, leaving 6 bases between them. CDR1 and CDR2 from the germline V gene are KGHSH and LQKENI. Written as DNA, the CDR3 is TGTGCCAGCTCACCTTACGTCCAAGAGACCCAGTACTTC. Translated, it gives CASSPYVQETQYF.